This TCR beta chain was sequenced for a study of shared clonotypes between healthy human individuals. Background on the study: CD4 naive and CD4 memory each took three plates per donor, while CD8 naive took two and CD8 memory one.

In the case of this clone: What it binds is unknown.

CD45RO-negative CD8 cells positively selected for CCR7 made up the naive population, which excluded terminally differentiated effector memory CD45RA+ cells. The ends lost 3 bases at V and 3 bases at J; junction bases unmatched: 5. This CDR3 spans 15 amino acids. CDR1 and CDR2 from the germline V gene are MGHRA and YSYEKL. Study-wide findings and caveats: Expectations were that clonotype sharing among donors would be affected by sequencing depth.

As processed by the authors: Filtering differed for immunoSEQ, which gave only junction sequences without quality scores. The assay was immunoSEQ multiplex PCR, and TCRdb's table has in-frame clones only and misses some. D and trimming come from the DNA, and the V and J calls and clone size come from that table. The top ten clones hold 1.2% of a sample with 1.5 million to 2.5 million clones, less than 95% of them seen once. Material: naive CD8+ T cells sorted from blood. This sequence was found in a man aged 18 to 35 in good health. This chain connects TRBV4-1 to TRBJ2-7; 10 positions match TRBD1. In nucleotides, the CDR3 is TGCGCCAGCAGCCACGGGACAGGGGCTAACTACGAGCAGTACTTC. As protein: CASSHGTGANYEQYF.